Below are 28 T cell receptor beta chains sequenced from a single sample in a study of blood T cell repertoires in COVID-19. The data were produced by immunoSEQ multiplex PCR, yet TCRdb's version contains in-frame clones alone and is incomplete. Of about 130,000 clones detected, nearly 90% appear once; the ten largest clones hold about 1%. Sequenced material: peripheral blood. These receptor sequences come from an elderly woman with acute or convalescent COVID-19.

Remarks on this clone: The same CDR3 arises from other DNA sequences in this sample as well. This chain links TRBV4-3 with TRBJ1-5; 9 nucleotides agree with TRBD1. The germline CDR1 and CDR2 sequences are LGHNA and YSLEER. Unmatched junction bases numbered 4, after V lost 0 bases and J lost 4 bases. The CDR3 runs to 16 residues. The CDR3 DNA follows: TGCGCCAGCAGCCAAGAAAGGACAGGGGCTAATCAGCCCCAGCATTTT. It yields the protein CASSQERTGANQPQHF.

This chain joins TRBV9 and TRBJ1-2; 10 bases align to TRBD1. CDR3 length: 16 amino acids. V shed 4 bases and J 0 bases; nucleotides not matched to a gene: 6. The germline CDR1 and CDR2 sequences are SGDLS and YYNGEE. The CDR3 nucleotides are TGTGCCAGCAGCCTCCGCGGGACAGGGGCTAACTATGGCTACACCTTC. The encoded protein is CASSLRGTGANYGYTF.

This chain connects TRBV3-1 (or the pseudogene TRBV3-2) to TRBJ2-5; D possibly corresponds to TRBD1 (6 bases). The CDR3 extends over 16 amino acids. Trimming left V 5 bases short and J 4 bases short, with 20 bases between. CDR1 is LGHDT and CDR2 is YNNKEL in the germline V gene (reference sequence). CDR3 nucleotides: TGTGCCAGCAGCTTACGAACTGGTGGGGGCGGAGAGACCCAGTACTTC. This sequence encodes CASSLRTGGGGETQYF.

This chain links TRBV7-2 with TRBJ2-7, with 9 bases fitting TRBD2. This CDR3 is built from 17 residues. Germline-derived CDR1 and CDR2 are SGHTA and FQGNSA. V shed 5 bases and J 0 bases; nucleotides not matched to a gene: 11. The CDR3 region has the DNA TGTGCCAGCAGCGAAACTAGCGGGCGGGCTAACTCCTACGAGCAGTACTTC. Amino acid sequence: CASSETSGRANSYEQYF. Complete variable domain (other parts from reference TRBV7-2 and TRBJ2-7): GAGVSQSPSNKVTEKGKDVELRCDPISGHTALYWYRQSLGQGLEFLIYFQGNSAPDKSGLPSDRFSAERTGGSVSTLTIQRTQQEDSAVYLCASSETSGRANSYEQYFGPGTRLTVT.

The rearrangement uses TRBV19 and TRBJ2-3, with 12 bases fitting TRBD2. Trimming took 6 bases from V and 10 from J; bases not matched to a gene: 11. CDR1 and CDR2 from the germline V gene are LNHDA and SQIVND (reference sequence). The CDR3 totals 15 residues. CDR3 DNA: TGTGCCAGTAGGGACCTAGCGGGAGGGCCTTCGTCGCAGTATTTT. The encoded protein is CASRDLAGGPSSQYF. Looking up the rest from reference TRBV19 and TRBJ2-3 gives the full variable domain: DGGITQSPKYLFRKEGQNVTLSCEQNLNHDAMYWYRQDPGQGLRLIYYSQIVNDFQKGDIAEGYSVSREKKESFPLTVTSAQKNPTAFYLCASRDLAGGPSSQYFGPGTRLTVL.

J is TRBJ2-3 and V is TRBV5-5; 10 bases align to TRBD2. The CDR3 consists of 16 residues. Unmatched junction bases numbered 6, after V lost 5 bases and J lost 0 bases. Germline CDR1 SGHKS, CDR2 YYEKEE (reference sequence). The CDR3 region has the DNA TGTGCCAGCAGGCCAGCGGGGGGGACTAGCACAGATACGCAGTATTTT. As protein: CASRPAGGTSTDTQYF.

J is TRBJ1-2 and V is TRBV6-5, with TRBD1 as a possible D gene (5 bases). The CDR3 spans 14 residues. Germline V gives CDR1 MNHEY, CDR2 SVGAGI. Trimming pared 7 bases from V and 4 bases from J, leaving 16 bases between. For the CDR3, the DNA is TGTGCCAGCAACCGGGCCGGGGACTTCTATGGCTACACCTTC. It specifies CASNRAGDFYGYTF.

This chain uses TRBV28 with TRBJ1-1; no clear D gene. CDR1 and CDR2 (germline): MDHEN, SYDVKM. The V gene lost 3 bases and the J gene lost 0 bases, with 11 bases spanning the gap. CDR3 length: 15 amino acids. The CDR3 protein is CASSLPHGVNTEAFF. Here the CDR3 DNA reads TGTGCCAGCAGTTTGCCCCACGGAGTGAACACTGAAGCTTTCTTT.

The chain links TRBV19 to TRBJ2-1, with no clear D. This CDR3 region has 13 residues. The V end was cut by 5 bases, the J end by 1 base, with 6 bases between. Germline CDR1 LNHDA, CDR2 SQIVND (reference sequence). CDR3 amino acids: CASSAVSYNEQFF. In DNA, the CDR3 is TGTGCCAGTAGTGCAGTGTCCTACAATGAGCAGTTCTTC. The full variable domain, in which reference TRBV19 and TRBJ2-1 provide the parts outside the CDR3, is DGGITQSPKYLFRKEGQNVTLSCEQNLNHDAMYWYRQDPGQGLRLIYYSQIVNDFQKGDIAEGYSVSREKKESFPLTVTSAQKNPTAFYLCASSAVSYNEQFFGPGTRLTVL.

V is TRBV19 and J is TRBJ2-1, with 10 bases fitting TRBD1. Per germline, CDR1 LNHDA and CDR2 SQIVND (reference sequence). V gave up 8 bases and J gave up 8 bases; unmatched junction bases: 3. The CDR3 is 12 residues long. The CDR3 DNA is TGTGCCAGTGGGGGACAGGGGTATGAGCAGTTCTTC. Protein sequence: CASGGQGYEQFF.

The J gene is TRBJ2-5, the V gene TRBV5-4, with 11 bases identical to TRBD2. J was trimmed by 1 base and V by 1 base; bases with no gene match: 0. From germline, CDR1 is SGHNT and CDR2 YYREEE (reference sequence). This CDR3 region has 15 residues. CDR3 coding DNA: TGTGCCAGCAGCTTGACTAGCGGGAGCCAAGAGACCCAGTACTTC. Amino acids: CASSLTSGSQETQYF.

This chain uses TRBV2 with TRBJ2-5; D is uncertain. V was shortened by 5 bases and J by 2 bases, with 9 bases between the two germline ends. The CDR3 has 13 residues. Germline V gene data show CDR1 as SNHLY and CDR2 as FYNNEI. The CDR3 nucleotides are TGTGCCAGCAGTCAAGATTTACAAGAGACCCAGTACTTC. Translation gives CASSQDLQETQYF.

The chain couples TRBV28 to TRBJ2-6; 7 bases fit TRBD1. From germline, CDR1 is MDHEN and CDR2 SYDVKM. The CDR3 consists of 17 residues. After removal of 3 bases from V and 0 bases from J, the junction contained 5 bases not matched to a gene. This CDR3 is CASSLGQRISGANVLTF. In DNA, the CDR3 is TGTGCCAGCAGTTTGGGACAGCGCATCTCTGGGGCCAACGTCCTGACTTTC.

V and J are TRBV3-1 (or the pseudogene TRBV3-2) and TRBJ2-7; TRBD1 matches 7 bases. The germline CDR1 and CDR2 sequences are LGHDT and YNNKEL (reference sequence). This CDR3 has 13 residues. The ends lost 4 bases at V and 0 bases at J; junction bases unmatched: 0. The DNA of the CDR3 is TGTGCCAGCAGCCGGGACAGCTCCTACGAGCAGTACTTC. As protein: CASSRDSSYEQYF.

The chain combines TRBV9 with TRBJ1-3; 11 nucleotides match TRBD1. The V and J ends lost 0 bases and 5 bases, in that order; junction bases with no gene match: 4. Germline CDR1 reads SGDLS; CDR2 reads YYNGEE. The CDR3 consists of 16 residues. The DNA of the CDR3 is TGTGCCAGCAGCGTAGAGGGGACAGGGGGGAGAAACACCATATATTTT. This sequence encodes CASSVEGTGGRNTIYF.

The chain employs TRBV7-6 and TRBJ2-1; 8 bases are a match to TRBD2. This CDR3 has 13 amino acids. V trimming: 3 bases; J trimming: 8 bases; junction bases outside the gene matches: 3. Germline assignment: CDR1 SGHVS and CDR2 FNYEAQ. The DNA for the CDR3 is TGTGCCAGCAGCTTGACTAGCGCGGATGAGCAGTTCTTC. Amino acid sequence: CASSLTSADEQFF.

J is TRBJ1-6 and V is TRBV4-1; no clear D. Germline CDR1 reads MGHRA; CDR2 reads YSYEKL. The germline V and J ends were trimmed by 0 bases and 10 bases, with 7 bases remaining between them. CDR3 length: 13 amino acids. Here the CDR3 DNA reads TGCGCCAGCAGCCAAGATCCGAGGTCACCCCTCCACTTT. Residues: CASSQDPRSPLHF.

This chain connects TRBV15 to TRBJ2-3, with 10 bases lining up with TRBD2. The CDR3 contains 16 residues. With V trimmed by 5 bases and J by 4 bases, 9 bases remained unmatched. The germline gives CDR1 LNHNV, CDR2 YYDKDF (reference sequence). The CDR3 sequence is CATSGPGTSVPDTQYF. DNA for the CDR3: TGTGCCACCAGCGGCCCCGGGACTAGCGTTCCAGATACGCAGTATTTT.

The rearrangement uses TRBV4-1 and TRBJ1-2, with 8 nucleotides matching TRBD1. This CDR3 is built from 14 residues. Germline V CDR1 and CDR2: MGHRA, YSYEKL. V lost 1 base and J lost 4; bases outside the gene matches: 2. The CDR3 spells CASSQGTGRYGYTF. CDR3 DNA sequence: TGCGCCAGCAGCCAAGGGACAGGGCGCTATGGCTACACCTTC.

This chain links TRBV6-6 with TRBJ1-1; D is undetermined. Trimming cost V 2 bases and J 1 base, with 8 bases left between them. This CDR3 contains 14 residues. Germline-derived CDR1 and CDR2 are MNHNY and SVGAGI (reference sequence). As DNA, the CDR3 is TGTGCCAGCAGTTACCAGACACGGAACACTGAAGCTTTCTTT. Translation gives CASSYQTRNTEAFF.

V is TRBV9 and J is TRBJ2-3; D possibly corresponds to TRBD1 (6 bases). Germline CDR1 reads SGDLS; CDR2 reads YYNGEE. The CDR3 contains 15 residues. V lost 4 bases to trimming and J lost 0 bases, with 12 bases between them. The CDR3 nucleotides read TGTGCCAGCAGCACCGGACAGACTAGCACAGATACGCAGTATTTT. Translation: CASSTGQTSTDTQYF.

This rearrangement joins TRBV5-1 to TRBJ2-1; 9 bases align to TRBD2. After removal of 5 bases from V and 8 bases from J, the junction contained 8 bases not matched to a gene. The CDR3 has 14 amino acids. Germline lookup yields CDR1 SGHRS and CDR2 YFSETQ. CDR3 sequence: CASSTSGRRDEQFF. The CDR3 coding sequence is TGCGCCAGCAGTACCAGCGGGAGGCGGGATGAGCAGTTCTTC.

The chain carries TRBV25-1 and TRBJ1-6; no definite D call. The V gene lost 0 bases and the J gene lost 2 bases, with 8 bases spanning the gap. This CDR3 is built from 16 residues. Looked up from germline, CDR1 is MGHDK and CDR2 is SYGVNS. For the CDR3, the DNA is TGTGCCAGCAGTGAATATGAGGGCCCCTATAATTCACCCCTCCACTTT. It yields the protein CASSEYEGPYNSPLHF.

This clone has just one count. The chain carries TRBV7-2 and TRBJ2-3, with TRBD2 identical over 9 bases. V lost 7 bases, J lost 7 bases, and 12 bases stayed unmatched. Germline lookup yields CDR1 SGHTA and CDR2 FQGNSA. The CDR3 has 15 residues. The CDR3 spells CASTSRSGRLNTQYF. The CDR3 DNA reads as TGTGCCAGCACCTCCCGGAGCGGGAGGTTGAATACGCAGTATTTT. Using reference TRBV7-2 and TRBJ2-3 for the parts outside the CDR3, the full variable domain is GAGVSQSPSNKVTEKGKDVELRCDPISGHTALYWYRQSLGQGLEFLIYFQGNSAPDKSGLPSDRFSAERTGGSVSTLTIQRTQQEDSAVYLCASTSRSGRLNTQYFGPGTRLTVL.

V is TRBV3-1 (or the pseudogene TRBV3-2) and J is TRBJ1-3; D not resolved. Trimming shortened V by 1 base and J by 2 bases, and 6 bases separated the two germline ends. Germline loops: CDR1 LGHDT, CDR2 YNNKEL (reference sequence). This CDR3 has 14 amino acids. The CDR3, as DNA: TGTGCCAGCAGCCAAGCGAGGCCTGGAAACACCATATATTTT. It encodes CASSQARPGNTIYF.

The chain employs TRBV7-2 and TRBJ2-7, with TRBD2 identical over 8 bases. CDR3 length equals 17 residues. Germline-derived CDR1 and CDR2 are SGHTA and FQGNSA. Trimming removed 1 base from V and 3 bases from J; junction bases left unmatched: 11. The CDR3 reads CASSLVSGVFNYYEQYF. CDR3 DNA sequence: TGTGCCAGCAGCTTAGTTAGCGGGGTGTTTAACTACTACGAGCAGTACTTC.

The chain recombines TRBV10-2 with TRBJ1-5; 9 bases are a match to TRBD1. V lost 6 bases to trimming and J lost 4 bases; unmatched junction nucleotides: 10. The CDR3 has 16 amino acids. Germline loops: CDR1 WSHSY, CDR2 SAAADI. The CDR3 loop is CASSDRGQGENQPQHF. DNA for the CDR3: TGCGCCAGCAGCGATAGGGGACAGGGTGAAAATCAGCCCCAGCATTTT.

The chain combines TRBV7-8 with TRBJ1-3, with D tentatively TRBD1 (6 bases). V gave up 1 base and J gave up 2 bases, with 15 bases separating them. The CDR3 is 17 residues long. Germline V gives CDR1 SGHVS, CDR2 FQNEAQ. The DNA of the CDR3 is TGTGCCAGCAGCTTAGGGCCCGGACAGACTACTGGAAACACCATATATTTT. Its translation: CASSLGPGQTTGNTIYF.